These T cell receptor beta chains were read from a single sample in a study of type 1 and type 2 diabetes patients. TCRdb analysed the multiplex PCR reads with MiXCR anew, one entry per CDR3 protein. The repertoire holds approximately 260,000 distinct CDR3 sequences, with approximately 50% as singletons. What was sequenced was peripheral blood mononuclear cells (PBMCs). The receptor source for this set is a young man with type 2 diabetes. Each CDR3 is given with its conserved first and last residue. Each record gives: D gene, J gene, V gene, clone size, CDR3 protein, CDR3 DNA. The D gene is left open where the match is weak. Only some rows state a clone size, as once, few, many or a class for expanded clones.

TRBD2	TRBJ2-1	TRBV29-1	-	CSGERAAGGQSYNEQFF	TGCAGCGGGGAACGGGCGGCGGGGGGGCAGTCCTACAATGAGCAGTTCTTC
TRBD2	TRBJ2-5	TRBV7-4	few	CASSAGGGETQYF	TGTGCCAGCAGTGCGGGGGGGGGCGAGACCCAGTACTTC
TRBD2	TRBJ2-5	TRBV2	-	CASSYSYGRVTQYF	TGTGCCAGCAGTTACTCGTACGGGAGGGTGACCCAGTACTTC
-	TRBJ1-6	TRBV20-1	few	CSAMPPSGGLSYNSPLHF	TGCAGTGCTATGCCCCCATCTGGGGGACTCTCCTATAATTCACCCCTCCACTTT
-	TRBJ2-7	TRBV24-1	-	CATSDGYSGEQYF	TGCGCCACCAGTGATGGATACTCGGGCGAGCAGTACTTC
-	TRBJ2-1	TRBV7-3	-	CASGPRGYNEQFF	TGTGCCAGCGGCCCAAGGGGCTACAATGAGCAGTTCTTC
-	TRBJ2-7	TRBV19	-	CASSIDLRGEQYF	TGTGCCAGTAGTATAGATCTGAGGGGCGAGCAGTACTTC
TRBD2	TRBJ2-5	TRBV7-2	-	CASKTSGRGETQYF	TGTGCCAGCAAAACTAGCGGAAGGGGAGAGACCCAGTACTTC
-	TRBJ1-1	TRBV27	-	CASSPKRTALEAFF	TGTGCCAGCAGTCCCAAACGGACAGCTCTTGAAGCTTTCTTT
TRBD2	TRBJ2-3	TRBV2	-	CASRLKREVRSNPTDTQYF	TGTGCCAGCCGACTAAAGCGGGAGGTACGGTCTAATCCAACTGATACGCAGTATTTT
-	TRBJ1-3	TRBV19	-	CASSLRHQSGNTIYF	TGTGCCAGTAGTCTCCGACACCAATCTGGAAACACCATATATTTT
-	TRBJ2-7	TRBV30	-	CAWSRGVADEQYF	TGTGCCTGGAGTCGTGGGGTCGCCGACGAGCAGTACTTC
-	TRBJ2-7	TRBV27	few	CASSFGIGNEQYF	TGTGCCAGCAGTTTTGGGATTGGCAACGAGCAGTACTTC
-	TRBJ2-2	TRBV7-3	-	CASSQEGQDTGELFF	TGCGCCAGCAGCCAAGAGGGACAAGACACCGGGGAGCTGTTTTTT
-	TRBJ2-3	TRBV10-3	-	CAICEKGDADTQYF	TGTGCCATCTGTGAGAAGGGTGATGCAGATACGCAGTATTTT
-	TRBJ2-5	TRBV7-9	once	CASSILDETQYF	TGTGCCAGCAGCATTCTTGACGAGACCCAGTACTTC
-	TRBJ1-1	TRBV12-3/TRBV12-4	-	CASSFMVNTEAFF	TGTGCCAGCAGTTTTATGGTGAACACTGAAGCTTTCTTT
-	TRBJ1-5	TRBV4-1	few	CASSLQGGPQHF	TGCGCCAGCAGCCTGCAAGGTGGGCCCCAGCATTTT
TRBD2	TRBJ2-5	TRBV9	-	CASSVDPSGGTKETQYF	TGTGCCAGCAGCGTAGACCCTAGCGGGGGAACAAAAGAGACCCAGTACTTC
-	TRBJ1-2	TRBV4-3	few	CASSQEREDGYGYTF	TGCGCCAGCAGCCAAGAACGTGAGGACGGCTATGGCTACACCTTC
-	TRBJ2-1	TRBV6-1	few	CASSERGEAYNEQFF	TGTGCCAGCAGTGAACGAGGGGAGGCCTACAATGAGCAGTTCTTC
-	TRBJ2-7	TRBV7-6	few	CASSSTTGTYEQYF	TGTGCCAGCAGCTCGACGACGGGAACCTACGAGCAGTACTTC
-	TRBJ1-1	TRBV4-1	few	CASSPLGGQVTEAFF	TGCGCCAGCAGTCCGTTGGGGGGGCAAGTGACTGAAGCTTTCTTT
-	TRBJ2-7	TRBV3-1	-	CASSLGHGYEQYF	TGTGCCAGCAGCCTGGGACATGGCTACGAGCAGTACTTC
TRBD1	TRBJ1-1	TRBV6-5	-	CASSNWDSANTEAFF	TGTGCCAGCAGTAATTGGGACAGCGCGAACACTGAAGCTTTCTTT
-	TRBJ1-6	TRBV12-3/TRBV12-4	few	CASSRQPNSPLHF	TGTGCCAGCAGTAGGCAGCCTAATTCACCCCTCCACTTT
TRBD1	TRBJ1-2	TRBV10-3	many	CAIKGTAINYGYTF	TGTGCCATCAAGGGGACAGCCATTAACTATGGCTACACCTTC
-	TRBJ2-2	TRBV10-1	-	CASGPNRDTGELFF	TGCGCCAGCGGACCTAACAGGGACACCGGGGAGCTGTTTTTT
-	TRBJ1-1	TRBV29-1	-	CSVDNVRAFF	TGCAGCGTTGATAATGTCAGAGCTTTCTTT
-	TRBJ1-2	TRBV11-2	-	CASSSEWTTRDGYTF	TGTGCCAGCAGCTCGGAGTGGACAACTCGGGATGGCTACACCTTC
-	TRBJ1-1	TRBV7-2	-	CASMAAIGVQGRTEAFF	TGTGCCAGCATGGCCGCAATTGGGGTACAAGGTCGCACTGAAGCTTTCTTT
TRBD1	TRBJ1-2	TRBV10-3	-	CAISERTGLGYTF	TGTGCCATCAGTGAGAGGACAGGGCTAGGCTACACCTTC
TRBD1	TRBJ2-7	TRBV2	-	CASRRTGIDEQDF	TGTGCCAGCAGGCGGACAGGGATCGACGAGCAGGACTTC
TRBD2	TRBJ2-5	TRBV29-1	-	CSDGLAGGPGQETQYF	TGCAGCGACGGACTAGCGGGAGGGCCGGGTCAAGAGACCCAGTACTTC
TRBD1	TRBJ2-5	TRBV7-2	few	CASSSWTGWETQYF	TGTGCCAGCAGTTCTTGGACAGGGTGGGAGACCCAGTACTTC
TRBD1	TRBJ2-7	TRBV18	-	CASSPFGQGGYEQYF	TGTGCCAGCTCACCATTCGGACAGGGGGGCTACGAGCAGTACTTC
-	TRBJ2-1	TRBV27	once	CASSFGGFVYNEQFF	TGTGCCAGCAGTTTTGGCGGGTTCGTCTACAATGAGCAGTTCTTC